This T cell receptor (beta chain) was sequenced in a study of cytomegalovirus exposure and HLA in healthy donors. Study information: Within an early data release were roughly 90 million unique TCRs drawn from HLA-typed donors.

V was pared by 0 bases and J by 2 bases, with 12 bases between. The V gene's germline CDR1 is MNHNS and CDR2 SASEGT. The CDR3 has 16 amino acids. The PCR was carried out with 60 Vbeta primers and 13 Jbeta primers. TCRdb's copy holds only in-frame clones and misses some; the assay was immunoSEQ multiplex PCR. The data hold roughly 120,000 clones, with approximately 80% observed a single time. Study results and caveats: Most of the TCR beta V segments (in an earlier analysis) were productive either about 90% or about 30% of the time. Researchers reported in a later analysis that common viral pathogens appeared linked to several top clusters.

The donors (healthy individuals) were bone marrow donors. About this clone itself: Its antigen is currently unknown.

Sequences were obtained from PBMCs. The receptor's source is a woman aged 18-29 years in good health and CMV-seronegative. The rearrangement joins TRBV6-1 to TRBJ2-3, with D perhaps TRBD2 (6 bases). The CDR3 DNA reads TGTGCCAGCAGTGAAGCCCTCTGGGGGGACACAGATACGCAGTATTTT. Translating it yields CASSEALWGDTDTQYF.